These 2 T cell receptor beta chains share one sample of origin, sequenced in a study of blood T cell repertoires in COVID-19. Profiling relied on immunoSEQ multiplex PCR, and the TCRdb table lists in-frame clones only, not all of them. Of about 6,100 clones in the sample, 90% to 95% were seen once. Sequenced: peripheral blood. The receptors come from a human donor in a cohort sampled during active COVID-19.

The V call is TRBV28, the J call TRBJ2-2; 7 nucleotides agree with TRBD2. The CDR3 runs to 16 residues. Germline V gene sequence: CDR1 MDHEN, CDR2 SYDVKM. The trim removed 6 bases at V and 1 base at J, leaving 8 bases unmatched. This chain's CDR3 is CASSPREVVNTGELFF. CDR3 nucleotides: TGTGCCAGCAGCCCCCGGGAGGTTGTGAACACCGGGGAGCTGTTTTTT.

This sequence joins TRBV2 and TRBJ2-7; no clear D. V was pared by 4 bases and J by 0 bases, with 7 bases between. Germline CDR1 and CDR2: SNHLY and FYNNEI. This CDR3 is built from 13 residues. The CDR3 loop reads CASSGYSSYEQYF. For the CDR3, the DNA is TGTGCCAGCAGTGGGTACAGCTCCTACGAGCAGTACTTC. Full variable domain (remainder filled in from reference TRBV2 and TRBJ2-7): EPEVTQTPSHQVTQMGQEVILRCVPISNHLYFYWYRQILGQKVEFLVSFYNNEISEKSEIFDDQFSVERPDGSNFTLKIRSTKLEDSAMYFCASSGYSSYEQYFGPGTRLTVT.